These 28 T cell receptor beta chains were sequenced from one sample in a study of blood T cells in healthy people across ages (dated by TCRdb to between 2014 and 2017). The library relied on 5' RACE. These reads were obtained on an Illumina HiSeq 2500. A second roughly 6 to 12 cycle PCR used a sample-barcoded 5' primer and a J-beta primer mix. The raw public reads went through TCRdb reprocessing: fastp at Q25, MiXCR clone calling, in-frame beta chains kept. Entries are consolidated by CDR3 protein sequence, retaining the most common genes and DNA. The sample table shows some 700,000 distinct CDR3 sequences, and 22% are seen once. The ten largest account for about 22% of the sample. Sequenced input: blood. The receptor source for this set is a man between 65 and 80 years old in good health.

This clonotype showed up just a few times. This rearrangement joins TRBV20-1 to TRBJ2-5, with 11 bases lining up with TRBD2. The assigned J gene may be wrong: the sequence end matches TRBJ2-1 better. The CDR3 runs 15 residues. The germline V gene encodes CDR1 DFQATT and CDR2 SNEGSKA (reference sequence). The CDR3 loop reads CSARDSGRARNEQFF. CDR3 sequence (DNA): TGCAGTGCTAGGGATAGCGGGAGGGCTAGGAATGAGCAGTTCTTC.

The rearrangement joins TRBV16 to TRBJ2-7, with D possibly being TRBD2 (6 bases). Germline assignment: CDR1 KGHSY and CDR2 FQNENV. The length of the CDR3 is 14 residues. Trimming stripped 0 bases from V and 1 base from J, with 7 bases between. CDR3: CASSQSAGSYEQYF. CDR3 bases: TGTGCCAGCAGCCAATCGGCGGGATCCTACGAGCAGTACTTC.

The chain couples TRBV27 to TRBJ2-5, with D possibly being TRBD1 or TRBD2 (5 bases each). The CDR3 spans 15 residues. Trimming pared 3 bases from V and 3 bases from J, leaving 14 bases between. Germline lookup yields CDR1 MNHEY and CDR2 SMNVEV (reference sequence). The CDR3 is CASSFGDGREETQYF. CDR3 DNA sequence: TGTGCCAGCAGTTTCGGGGATGGCAGGGAAGAGACCCAGTACTTC.

The chain has TRBV5-6 and TRBJ2-5; TRBD2 matches 13 bases. Gene TRBJ2-7 matches the end of the DNA better, so the J call may be wrong. Germline V lookup: CDR1 SGHDT, CDR2 YYEEEE. CDR3 length equals 15 residues. CDR3 region: CASSRLAGGTYEQYF. The CDR3, as DNA: TGTGCCAGCAGCCGACTAGCGGGGGGAACCTACGAGCAGTACTTC.

Concerning this clonotype: Relative to the germline gene, one junction end is altered; a read error may explain this. This chain connects TRBV7-9 to TRBJ2-3; possible D gene TRBD2, 5 bases. CDR3 length: 14 residues. CDR1 is SEHNR, CDR2 FQNEAQ, per germline (reference sequence). The CDR3 protein is CSSSLALNPGTQYF. The CDR3 coding sequence is TGTTCCAGCAGCTTAGCGTTGAACCCGGGGACGCAGTATTTT.

This clonotype was counted between two and nine times. Germline and junction disagree at one end, which may indicate a read error. This chain connects TRBV27 to TRBJ2-1; D call uncertain. The DNA matches TRBJ2-7 better at its end, which makes the J call doubtful. In germline, CDR1 is MNHEY, CDR2 SMNVEV (reference sequence). The CDR3 is 15 residues long. The chain's CDR3 is CASSLLGSLSYKQYF. The CDR3 DNA reads as TGTGCCAGCAGTTTGCTGGGTTCCCTGAGCTACAAGCAGTACTTC.

Only a few counts were recorded for this clonotype. V is TRBV3-1 and J is TRBJ2-7; TRBD1 is a possible D gene (5 bases). The germline CDR1 and CDR2 sequences are LGHDT and YNNKEL (reference sequence). V lost 1 base and J 4 bases, leaving 14 bases between the germline ends. The CDR3 runs to 15 residues. The CDR3 nucleotides read TGTGCCAGCAGCCAAGTAGGGGTTGCCTCGTACGAGCAGTACTTC. It yields the protein CASSQVGVASYEQYF.

This clonotype was detected many times. V is TRBV29-1 and J is TRBJ1-1; D is possibly TRBD1 (6 bases). V lost 7 bases, J lost 1 base, and 13 bases lay in between. There are 13 residues in the CDR3. Germline values: CDR1 SQVTM, CDR2 ANQGSEA. The DNA for the CDR3 is TGCAGCGCCGCGGGACACCAGAACACTGAAGCTTTCTTT. It is translated as CSAAGHQNTEAFF.

Only a few counts were recorded for this clonotype. This sequence joins TRBV2 and TRBJ2-1, with 7 bases that match TRBD1. Germline V CDR1 and CDR2: SNHLY, FYNNEI. The V segment lost 5 bases and the J segment 3 bases; nucleotides outside the gene matches: 13. This CDR3 has 17 residues. CDR3 protein: CASSPLSGGRDYNEQFF. The CDR3 nucleotides are TGTGCCAGCAGTCCCCTCTCAGGGGGAAGGGACTACAATGAGCAGTTCTTC.

This chain links TRBV28 with TRBJ2-2; 8 bases line up with TRBD1. The trim removed 6 bases at V and 3 bases at J, leaving 6 bases unmatched. This CDR3 comprises 15 residues. Germline values: CDR1 MDHEN, CDR2 SYDVKM. The CDR3, as DNA: TGTGCCAGCAGACCTGCAGGGGGCCACACCGGGGAGCTGTTTTTT. Amino acids: CASRPAGGHTGELFF.

In this sample, this clonotype turned up a few times. The rearrangement joins TRBV6-2 or TRBV6-3 to TRBJ1-1; no reliable D call. V lost 4 bases to trimming and J lost 1 base, with 10 bases between them. CDR3 length: 14 residues. Germline V gives CDR1 MNHEY, CDR2 SVGEGT. CDR3 DNA sequence: TGTGCCAGCAGTTTTTCCGGGAAGAACACTGAAGCTTTCTTT. It yields the protein CASSFSGKNTEAFF.

This clonotype was recorded many times. At one end, the junction sequence differs from germline, possibly due to a read error. The V gene is TRBV12-3 or TRBV12-4, the J gene TRBJ2-5, with 8 bases identical to TRBD2. This CDR3 is built from 13 residues. In DNA, the CDR3 is TGTGCCAGCAGTCTCCCCCGGGGACTAGGGAAGTTCTTC. As protein: CASSLPRGLGKFF.

The chain carries TRBV29-1 and TRBJ1-6; tentative D call: TRBD1 (6 bases). Germline CDR1 is SQVTM and CDR2 is ANQGSEA. The CDR3 is made up of 13 amino acids. V was clipped by 4 bases and J by 7 bases, with 11 bases between them. CDR3 DNA sequence: TGCAGCGTTGGGGACACCCTCAATTCACCCCTCCACTTT. Its protein is CSVGDTLNSPLHF.

This clonotype was seen a few times. The chain uses TRBV5-1 and TRBJ2-2; 10 positions agree with TRBD2. The CDR3 is 16 amino acids. The trim removed 4 bases at V and 4 bases at J, leaving 7 bases unmatched. Germline V CDR1 and CDR2: SGHRS, YFSETQ. The CDR3 region has the DNA TGCGCCAGCAGCACCGTACTAGCGGGATCCACCGGGGAGCTGTTTTTT. It translates to CASSTVLAGSTGELFF.

The J gene is TRBJ2-2, the V gene TRBV12-3 or TRBV12-4; D unresolved. V shed 7 bases and J shed 5 bases, with 14 bases lying between them. CDR3 length: 14 residues. The CDR3 bases are TGTGCCAGCATTAAAGTCCCCAAAACCGGGGAGCTGTTTTTT. It codes for CASIKVPKTGELFF.

Only a few counts were recorded for this clonotype. The chain has TRBV7-8 and TRBJ1-3; 10 bases are shared with TRBD1. This CDR3 contains 17 residues. V gave up 4 bases and J gave up 4 bases; unmatched junction bases: 10. Per germline, CDR1 SGHVS and CDR2 FQNEAQ. DNA of the CDR3: TGTGCCAGCAGCTCGGACAGGGGGTGGTCGTCGGGAAACACCATATATTTT. Protein: CASSSDRGWSSGNTIYF. Supplemented by reference TRBV7-8 and TRBJ1-3, the full variable domain reads GAGVSQSPRYKVAKRGQDVALRCDPISGHVSLFWYQQALGQGPEFLTYFQNEAQLDKSGLPSDRFFAERPEGSVSTLKIQRTQQEDSAVYLCASSSDRGWSSGNTIYFGEGSWLTVV.

A few counts support this clonotype. This chain joins TRBV2 and TRBJ2-4, with D unresolved. The germline V gene has CDR1 SNHLY and CDR2 FYNNEI. V lost 4 bases, J lost 9 bases, and 7 bases lay in between. This CDR3 is 11 amino acids long. The CDR3 DNA sequence: TGTGCCAGCAGTGCTGCTGCCATTCAGTACTTC. Translating it yields CASSAAAIQYF.

With respect to this clonotype: At one end the junction does not follow the germline gene, possibly because of a read error. The rearrangement joins TRBV7-9 to TRBJ2-1, with 9 nucleotides matching TRBD2. This CDR3 has 15 amino acids. CDR1 and CDR2 from the germline V gene are SEHNR and FQNEAQ (reference sequence). CDR3 DNA: TGTGCCAGCAGCAGAGCCGGGACTAGCTCAAATGAGCAGTCCTTC. Its protein is CASSRAGTSSNEQSF.

This clonotype was seen more than once but under ten times. The chain employs TRBV3-1 and TRBJ2-5; TRBD2 is a possible D gene (5 bases). The J call may be incorrect, as the DNA end agrees better with TRBJ2-7. CDR3 length: 14 amino acids. CDR1 and CDR2 (germline): LGHDT, YNNKEL (reference sequence). The CDR3 bases are TGTGCCAGCAGCCTATCGCTCGGGATCTACGAGCAGTACTTC. Protein sequence: CASSLSLGIYEQYF.

A few counts support this clonotype. This chain joins TRBV11-2 and TRBJ2-1; no clear D. The germline V gene has CDR1 SGHAT and CDR2 FQNNGV. Between the trimmed V and J ends, which lost 2 bases and 4 bases, there was a span of 9 bases. The CDR3 has 14 amino acids. DNA for the CDR3: TGTGCCAGCAGCTTAACCATTAAATACAATGAGCAGTTCTTC. The encoded protein is CASSLTIKYNEQFF.

There are a few counts of this clonotype. The J gene is TRBJ1-3, the V gene TRBV30; D is unclear. Trimming took 4 bases from V and 2 from J, leaving 9 bases between them. Per the germline V gene, CDR1 is GTSNPN and CDR2 is SVGIG (reference sequence). CDR3 length equals 13 residues. CDR3 loop: CAWTRGAGNTIYF. CDR3 DNA: TGTGCCTGGACGCGCGGGGCTGGAAACACCATATATTTT.

This clonotype was found many times. V is TRBV7-9 and J is TRBJ2-1, with 8 bases matching TRBD2. The CDR3 covers 15 residues. J was trimmed by 5 bases and V by 1 base; bases with no gene match: 4. From germline, CDR1 is SEHNR and CDR2 FQNEAQ (reference sequence). CDR3 residues: CASSLEAGVHNEQFF. In nucleotides, the CDR3 is TGTGCCAGCAGCTTAGAAGCGGGAGTTCACAATGAGCAGTTCTTC.

A few counts support this clonotype. The chain carries TRBV12-3 or TRBV12-4 and TRBJ2-3; D is perhaps TRBD2 (6 bases). The length of the CDR3 is 14 residues. V dropped 3 bases and J dropped 1 base, with 8 bases sitting between them. The CDR3: CASSFQRGTDTQYF. The DNA of the CDR3 is TGTGCCAGCAGTTTCCAGCGGGGCACAGATACGCAGTATTTT.

The CDR3 region is CASMGMWRDTEAFF. CDR3 nucleotide sequence: TGTGCCAGCATGGGGATGTGGCGGGACACTGAAGCTTTCTTT. The chain couples TRBV19 to TRBJ1-1; no clear D gene. The CDR3 has 14 amino acids. CDR1 and CDR2 (germline): LNHDA, SQIVND (reference sequence). V was trimmed by 9 bases and J by 3 bases, leaving 17 bases between them.

Many counts were recorded for this clonotype. The chain couples TRBV10-3 to TRBJ2-7, with a possible D match to TRBD1 (5 bases). The CDR3 length is 14 residues. CDR1 is ENHRY and CDR2 is SYGVKD in the germline V gene. The V end lost 2 bases, the J end lost 5 bases, and 13 bases lay between the germline ends. DNA for the CDR3: TGTGCCATCAGTGAGCAGGGATTCAGAGACGAGCAGTACTTC. It codes for CAISEQGFRDEQYF.

The chain combines TRBV28 with TRBJ2-7, with D perhaps matching TRBD2 (6 bases). The CDR3 runs 11 residues. Germline CDR1 and CDR2: MDHEN and SYDVKM. Trimming shortened V by 7 bases and J by 4 bases, and 8 bases separated the two germline ends. Here the CDR3 reads CASKEGYEQYF. CDR3 DNA sequence: TGTGCCAGCAAGGAGGGGTACGAGCAGTACTTC.

In its sample, this clonotype was seen a few times. The chain recombines TRBV6-2 or TRBV6-3 with TRBJ2-4, with 7 positions matching TRBD1. V dropped 6 bases and J dropped 8; count of bases not matched to a gene: 10. Germline V lookup: CDR1 MNHEY, CDR2 SVGEGT. The CDR3 spans 14 residues. The CDR3 spells CASSQGQLWDIQYF. The DNA for the CDR3 is TGTGCCAGCAGCCAGGGACAGCTTTGGGACATTCAGTACTTC.

The rearrangement uses TRBV20-1 and TRBJ2-1; D not resolved. TRBJ2-7 explains the end of the DNA better; the J call may be wrong. CDR1 and CDR2 from the germline V gene are DFQATT and SNEGSKA (reference sequence). This CDR3 contains 16 residues. This CDR3 reads CSAREGRLGTSYEQYF. The CDR3 coding sequence is TGCAGTGCTAGAGAGGGTCGCCTAGGCACCTCCTACGAGCAGTACTTC.